A selection of T cell receptor beta chains follows, all from one sample in a study of blood T cells in healthy people across ages. TCRdb analysed the 5' RACE reads with MiXCR anew, one entry per CDR3 protein. Here the sample spans over 700,000 distinct CDR3 sequences, roughly 25% being singletons. This sample also appeared in a second study, on T cells of mothers and their children.

The sample consisted of blood. The origin of the receptors is a boy younger than 18 in good health. Each CDR3 is given with its conserved first and last residue. D genes are given only for firm matches. Not every row has a clone size; where given, it reads once, few, many or a size class.

>few|TRBJ2-7|TRBV20-1|NA
CSLDRMTMNYEQYF
TGCAGTCTCGACAGAATGACGATGAACTACGAGCAGTACTTC
>NA|TRBJ2-1|TRBV7-6|TRBD2
CASSLNSGLLAGYNEQFF
TGTGCCAGCAGCTTAAACAGTGGTCTCCTAGCGGGATACAATGAGCAGTTCTTC
>NA|TRBJ2-2|TRBV3-1|NA
CASSRDFTGELFF
TGTGCCAGCAGCCGGGACTTCACCGGGGAGCTGTTTTTT
>NA|TRBJ2-7|TRBV7-9|NA
CASSQTHTEQYF
TGTGCCAGCAGCCAGACCCATACAGAGCAGTACTTC
>NA|TRBJ2-7|TRBV3-1|NA
CASSQSTGEQYF
TGTGCCAGCAGCCAATCGACTGGCGAACAGTACTTC
>few|TRBJ2-5|TRBV29-1|TRBD2
CSAEGLAGEETQYF
TGCAGCGCAGAGGGACTAGCGGGAGAAGAGACCCAGTACTTC
>few|TRBJ2-7|TRBV6-1|NA
CASIDGALAYEQYF
TGTGCCAGCATAGACGGAGCCCTAGCCTACGAGCAGTACTTC
>NA|TRBJ2-1|TRBV29-1|NA
CSADGSLILSGRSSYNEQFF
TGCAGCGCCGACGGTTCTCTGATACTAAGCGGCCGGAGCTCCTACAATGAGCAGTTCTTC
>many|TRBJ1-1|TRBV6-5|NA
CASSSPAREAFF
TGTGCCAGCAGTTCACCCGCCCGGGAAGCTTTCTTT
>NA|TRBJ2-5|TRBV6-5|NA
CASGARWGETQYF
TGTGCCAGCGGGGCGCGGTGGGGGGAGACCCAGTACTTC
>NA|TRBJ2-7|TRBV11-3|NA
CASSEGQGHEQYF
TGTGCCAGCAGTGAGGGGCAGGGGCACGAGCAGTACTTC
>NA|TRBJ2-1|TRBV15|TRBD2
CATRQAGDNEQFF
TGTGCCACCCGGCAGGCGGGAGACAATGAGCAGTTCTTC
>NA|TRBJ2-4|TRBV4-2|TRBD2
CASSQDRTSGNIQYF
TGTGCCAGCAGCCAAGATAGAACTAGCGGAAACATTCAGTACTTC
>few|TRBJ2-5|TRBV4-3|TRBD1
CASSQDRPGQGAVIETQYF
TGCGCCAGCAGCCAAGATCGACCGGGGCAGGGGGCTGTTATTGAGACCCAGTACTTC
>few|TRBJ1-2|TRBV13|TRBD1
CASSNGQGRGYTF
TGTGCCAGCAGCAACGGACAGGGCCGAGGCTACACCTTC
>few|TRBJ1-1|TRBV25-1|NA
CASSESGPSMNTEAFF
TGTGCCAGCAGTGAATCGGGACCTTCCATGAACACTGAAGCTTTCTTT
>few|TRBJ2-7|TRBV29-1|NA
CSVRTSLNEQYF
TGCAGCGTGCGGACCTCGTTGAACGAGCAGTACTTC
>NA|TRBJ1-2|TRBV7-9|NA
CASSLASADANYGYTF
TGTGCCAGCAGCTTGGCGAGTGCGGACGCTAACTATGGCTACACCTTC
>few|TRBJ2-2|TRBV5-1|NA
CASSFWLPNTGELFF
TGCGCCAGCAGCTTTTGGCTACCGAACACCGGGGAGCTGTTTTTT
>few|TRBJ2-4|TRBV6-8|NA
CASRRRPRCTYKNIQYF
TGTGCCAGCAGACGTCGCCCGCGTTGCACTTACAAAAACATTCAGTACTTC
>NA|TRBJ1-2|TRBV29-1|NA
CSVESLDYDYTF
TGCAGCGTTGAGTCTTTGGACTATGACTACACCTTC
>NA|TRBJ2-1|TRBV4-3|TRBD1
CASSQPGTGYNEQFF
TGCGCCAGCAGCCAACCCGGGACAGGGTATAATGAGCAGTTCTTC